This T cell receptor (beta chain) was obtained from a study of immune evolution from preneoplasia to lung adenocarcinoma. The CDR3 extends over 14 amino acids. The V gene's germline CDR1 is MNHEY and CDR2 SVGAGI. V lost 0 bases to trimming and J lost 3 bases; unmatched junction nucleotides: 2. Data came from immunoSEQ multiplex PCR; TCRdb stores just in-frame clones and leaves some out. This table holds over 30,000 clones, 65% to 75% found once. This chain connects TRBV6-5 to TRBJ2-7, with TRBD2 identical over 7 bases. The sample taken for sequencing was FFPE invasive lung adenocarcinoma tissue. The TCR originated in a person between 55 and 70 years old with lung adenocarcinoma. The CDR3 here is CASSYSRGNYEQYF. The DNA for the CDR3 is TGTGCCAGCAGTTACTCGCGGGGGAACTACGAGCAGTACTTC.